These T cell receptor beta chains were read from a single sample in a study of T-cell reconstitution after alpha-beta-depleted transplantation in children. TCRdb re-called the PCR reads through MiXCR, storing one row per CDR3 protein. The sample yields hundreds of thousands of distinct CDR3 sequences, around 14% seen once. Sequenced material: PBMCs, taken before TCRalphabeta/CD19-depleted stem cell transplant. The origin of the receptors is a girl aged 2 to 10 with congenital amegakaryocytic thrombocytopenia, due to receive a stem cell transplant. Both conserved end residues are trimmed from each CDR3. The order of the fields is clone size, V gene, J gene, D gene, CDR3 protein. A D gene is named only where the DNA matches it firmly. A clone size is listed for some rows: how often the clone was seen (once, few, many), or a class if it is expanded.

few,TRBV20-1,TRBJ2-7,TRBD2,SASASGRPYEQY
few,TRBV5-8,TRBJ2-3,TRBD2,ASSARASGSTDTQY
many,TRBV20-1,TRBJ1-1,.,SASTQQNTEAF
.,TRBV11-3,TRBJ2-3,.,ASSLVYRGAQY
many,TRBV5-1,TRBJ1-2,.,ASSLIVESGYT
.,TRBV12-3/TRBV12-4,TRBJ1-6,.,ASSLFPASYNSPLH
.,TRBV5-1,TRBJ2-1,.,ASSFRGPQDPNEQF
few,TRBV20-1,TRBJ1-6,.,SAIRGGVSPLH
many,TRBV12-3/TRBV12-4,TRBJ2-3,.,ASTQISDTQY
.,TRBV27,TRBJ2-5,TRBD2,ASRVILAGKETQY
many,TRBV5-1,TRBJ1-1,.,ASSLVGGWTEAF
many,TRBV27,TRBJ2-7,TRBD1,ASSLFGQGRLEQY
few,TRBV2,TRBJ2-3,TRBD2,ASSDEGPRLAGKTDTQY
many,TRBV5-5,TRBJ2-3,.,ASSLEWTADTQY
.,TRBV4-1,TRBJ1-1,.,ASSHGTSGAF
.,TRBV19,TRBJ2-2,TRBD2,ASSILAPLSGRYAGELF
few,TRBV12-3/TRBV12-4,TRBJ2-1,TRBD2,ASITSGSFYNEQF
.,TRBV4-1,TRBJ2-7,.,ASSQLPVLGEQY
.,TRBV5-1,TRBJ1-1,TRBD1,ASSFTGVTEAF
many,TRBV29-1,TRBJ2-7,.,SVEMGSTSYEQY
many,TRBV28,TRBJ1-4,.,ASSEQGGNEKLF
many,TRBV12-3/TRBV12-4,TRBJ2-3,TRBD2,ASSPTSGYTDTQY
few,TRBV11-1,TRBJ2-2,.,ASSSLRFLGGGLNTGELF
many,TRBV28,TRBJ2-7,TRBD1,ASTGTGGSYEQY
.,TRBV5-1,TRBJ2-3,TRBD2,ASSLVLAAGTDTQY
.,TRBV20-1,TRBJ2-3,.,SARSMTSLGTDTQY
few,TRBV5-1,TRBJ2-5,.,ASRQSETQY
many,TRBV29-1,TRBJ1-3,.,SVEDLDSQTRGNTIY
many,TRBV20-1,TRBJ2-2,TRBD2,SAPGGATGELF
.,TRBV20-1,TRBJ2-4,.,SARIPGRKWGKNIQY
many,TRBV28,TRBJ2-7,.,ASSLAVPHEQY
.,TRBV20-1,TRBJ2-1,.,SARDPPEQF
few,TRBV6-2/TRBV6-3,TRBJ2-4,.,ASRSNRADIQY
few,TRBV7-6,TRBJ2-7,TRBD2,ASSLVPRIAGGGTYEQY
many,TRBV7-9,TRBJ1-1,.,ASSLVMNTEAF
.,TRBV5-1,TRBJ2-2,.,ASSLESGLWSELF
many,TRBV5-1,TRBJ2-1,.,ASSLVASTYNEQF
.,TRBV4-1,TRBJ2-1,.,ASSQIQGEQF
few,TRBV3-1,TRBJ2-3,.,ASSQVITDTQY
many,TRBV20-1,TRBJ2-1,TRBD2,SARDQTSGRSDEQF
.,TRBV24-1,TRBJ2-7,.,ATSDLGENEQY